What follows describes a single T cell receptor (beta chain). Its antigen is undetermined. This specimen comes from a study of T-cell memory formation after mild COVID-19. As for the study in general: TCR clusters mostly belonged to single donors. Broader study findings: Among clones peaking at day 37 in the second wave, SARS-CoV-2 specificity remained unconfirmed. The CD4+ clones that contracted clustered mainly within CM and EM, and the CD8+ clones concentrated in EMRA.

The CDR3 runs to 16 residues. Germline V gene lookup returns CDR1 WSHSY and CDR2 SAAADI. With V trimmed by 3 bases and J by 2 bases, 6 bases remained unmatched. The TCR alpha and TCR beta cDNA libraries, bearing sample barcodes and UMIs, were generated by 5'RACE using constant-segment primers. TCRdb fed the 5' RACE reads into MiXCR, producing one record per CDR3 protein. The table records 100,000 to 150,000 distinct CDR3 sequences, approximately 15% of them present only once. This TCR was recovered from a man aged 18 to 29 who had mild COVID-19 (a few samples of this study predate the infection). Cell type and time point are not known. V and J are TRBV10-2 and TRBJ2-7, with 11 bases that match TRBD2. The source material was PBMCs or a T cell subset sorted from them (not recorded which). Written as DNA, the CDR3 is TGCGCCAGCAGTGACGGGACTAGCGGAACAGCCTACGAGCAGTACTTC. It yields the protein CASSDGTSGTAYEQYF.